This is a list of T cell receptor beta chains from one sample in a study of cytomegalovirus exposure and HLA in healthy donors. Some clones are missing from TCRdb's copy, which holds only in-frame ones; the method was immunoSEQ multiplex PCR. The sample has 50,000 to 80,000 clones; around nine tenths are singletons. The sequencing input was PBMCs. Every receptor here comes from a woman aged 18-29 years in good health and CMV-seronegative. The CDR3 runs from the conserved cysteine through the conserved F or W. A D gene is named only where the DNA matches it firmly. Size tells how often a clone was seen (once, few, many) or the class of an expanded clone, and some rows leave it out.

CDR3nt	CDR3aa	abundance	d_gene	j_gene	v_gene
TGTGCCAGCTCACGTGCCGGGTACAACTATGGCTACACCTTC	CASSRAGYNYGYTF	once	-	TRBJ1-2	TRBV18
TGCGCCAGCAGCCAAGGGCCCACCGGGACTAATAACTACGAGCAGTACTTC	CASSQGPTGTNNYEQYF	-	TRBD2	TRBJ2-7	TRBV4-1
TGTGCCAGCAGTTTAAACTTTTACGGGGGAGTAGGGTACAATGAGCAGTTCTTC	CASSLNFYGGVGYNEQFF	-	-	TRBJ2-1	TRBV28
TGCGCCAGCAGCTCACTAGCGGGAGGGCCTGGTGAGCAGTTCTTC	CASSSLAGGPGEQFF	-	TRBD2	TRBJ2-1	TRBV5-1
TGCGCCAGCAGCGGGACAGAGAATGAAAAACTGTTTTTT	CASSGTENEKLFF	-	TRBD1	TRBJ1-4	TRBV5-1
TGTGCCAGCGCAATTAGCGGGACCTACAATGAGCAGTTCTTC	CASAISGTYNEQFF	-	TRBD2	TRBJ2-1	TRBV18
TGTGCCAGCAGCTTGGTAGGTGCTAACTACAAAAACATTCAGTACTTC	CASSLVGANYKNIQYF	-	-	TRBJ2-4	TRBV5-6
TGTGCCAGTAGTATGGGGGCCGGGATAGGGGAGACCCAGTACTTC	CASSMGAGIGETQYF	-	-	TRBJ2-5	TRBV19
TGTGCCAGCAGCTTAGGAGGGCCGGGACAGAATTTTCTCTTC	CASSLGGPGQNFLF	-	TRBD1	TRBJ2-1	TRBV11-2
TGTGCCAGCAGCCTCTCAGAGACTGCAACTAATGAAAAACTGTTTTTT	CASSLSETATNEKLFF	-	-	TRBJ1-4	TRBV4-2
TGTGCCAGCAGCGCTCTAGCGGGAGGGCCGTCAGAGACCCAGTACTTC	CASSALAGGPSETQYF	-	TRBD2	TRBJ2-5	TRBV9
TGTGCCACCAGCAGAGAGGTACAATACGAGCAGTACTTC	CATSREVQYEQYF	-	-	TRBJ2-7	TRBV15
TGTGCCTGGAGAAGGGACAACAATCAGCCCCAGCATTTT	CAWRRDNNQPQHF	few	-	TRBJ1-5	TRBV30
TGTGCCAGCAGCTTAGGACTCTGCACTTTTGGCTACACCTTC	CASSLGLCTFGYTF	-	-	TRBJ1-2	TRBV7-4
TGTGCCAGCAGCTTTACCTCACTAGCGGGGGGGCGTAATGAGCAGTTCTTC	CASSFTSLAGGRNEQFF	-	TRBD2	TRBJ2-1	TRBV5-5
TGTGCCAGCAGAGGTACGGGAGCGAGGGAGACCCAGTACTTC	CASRGTGARETQYF	-	-	TRBJ2-5	TRBV28
TGTGCCAGCAGCACCTGGACTAGCGGGAGAGAAGAGACCCAGTACTTC	CASSTWTSGREETQYF	-	TRBD2	TRBJ2-5	TRBV11-2
TGCGCCAGCAGCCAATCAGCGAACTATGGCTACACCTTC	CASSQSANYGYTF	-	-	TRBJ1-2	TRBV4-1
TGTGCCAGCAGCTTATTTGGACAGTCCAATGAAAAACTGTTTTTT	CASSLFGQSNEKLFF	-	-	TRBJ1-4	TRBV7-2
TGTGCCAGCAGTTTATCACGGCAGGCGGGAGAGACCCAGTACTTC	CASSLSRQAGETQYF	-	-	TRBJ2-5	TRBV27
TGTGCCAGCAGTGATGCGCGGGGTTGGCAAGATACGCAGTATTTT	CASSDARGWQDTQYF	once	-	TRBJ2-3	TRBV2
TGTGCCAGTAGTCTTCGACAGGGGATTCAGCCCCAGCATTTT	CASSLRQGIQPQHF	-	TRBD1	TRBJ1-5	TRBV19
TGCAGCGTTGAGGAAGACAACTACGAGCAGTACTTC	CSVEEDNYEQYF	-	-	TRBJ2-7	TRBV29-1
TGTGCCAGCAGCTTCGGGACAGGGGTGACAGATACGCAGTATTTT	CASSFGTGVTDTQYF	-	TRBD1	TRBJ2-3	TRBV7-8
TGTGCCAGCAGCACTGGGACAGGGCGGGGATACAATGAGCAGTTCTTC	CASSTGTGRGYNEQFF	-	TRBD1	TRBJ2-1	TRBV7-3
TGCGCCAGCAGCCAACAACAGGGGGCTTTCGGCTACACCTTC	CASSQQQGAFGYTF	-	TRBD1	TRBJ1-2	TRBV4-1
TGTGCCTGGAGTGTAGGGGGGGGCACAGAGACCCAGTACTTC	CAWSVGGGTETQYF	-	-	TRBJ2-5	TRBV30
TGTGCCATCAGTGAGGTCTTCGGGGTTCATAGCAATCAGCCCCAGCATTTT	CAISEVFGVHSNQPQHF	-	-	TRBJ1-5	TRBV10-3
TGTGCCAGCAGCTTCACGGGAGGGCCCCCAGATACGCAGTATTTT	CASSFTGGPPDTQYF	-	TRBD2	TRBJ2-3	TRBV7-9
TGTGCCAGTAGTCCGGTTTATGGTTCCTACAATGAGCAGTTCTTC	CASSPVYGSYNEQFF	-	-	TRBJ2-1	TRBV19
TGTGCCAGCAGGCCCGACAGCCATGAGCAGTTCTTC	CASRPDSHEQFF	-	-	TRBJ2-1	TRBV7-9
TGTGCCAGCAGCCAAGGGGGGGAGGGCACGCAGTATTTT	CASSQGGEGTQYF	-	-	TRBJ2-3	TRBV28
TGTGCCAGTAGTATACAGGGACAGGGTACAGATACGCAGTATTTT	CASSIQGQGTDTQYF	-	TRBD1	TRBJ2-3	TRBV19
TGTGCCAGCAGTGACAGGCCGGAGCAGTTCTTC	CASSDRPEQFF	-	-	TRBJ2-1	TRBV6-1
TGTGCCAGCAACTCACAGGACAAAAACACCGGGGAGCTGTTTTTT	CASNSQDKNTGELFF	-	-	TRBJ2-2	TRBV5-6
TGTGCCAGCAGCTTAGATCAGACAAGAACTAATGAAAAACTGTTTTTT	CASSLDQTRTNEKLFF	-	-	TRBJ1-4	TRBV7-2
TGCGCCAGCAGCCCGAGCGGGGGGTACTCCTACAATGAGCAGTTCTTC	CASSPSGGYSYNEQFF	-	TRBD2	TRBJ2-1	TRBV4-1
TGCGCCAGCAGCCAAGCAGGGTCTGGAGGCTACACCTTC	CASSQAGSGGYTF	medium-sized	-	TRBJ1-2	TRBV4-3
TGTGCCATCAGTGCGGGGATCATGGCAGCCCAAGAGACCCAGTACTTC	CAISAGIMAAQETQYF	-	-	TRBJ2-5	TRBV10-3
TGTGCCAGCAGCCCCGGGACAGGGGTGAACACTGAAGCTTTCTTT	CASSPGTGVNTEAFF	-	TRBD1	TRBJ1-1	TRBV7-2
TGCGCCAGCAGCTTACCAGGGGCCACTGAAGCTTTCTTT	CASSLPGATEAFF	-	-	TRBJ1-1	TRBV5-1
TGTGCCAGCAGTTCCCCAGGGTACACTGAAGCTTTCTTT	CASSSPGYTEAFF	-	-	TRBJ1-1	TRBV6-5
TGTGCCAGCAGTGAGTCCGGGGGGGGCACAGATACGCAGTATTTT	CASSESGGGTDTQYF	-	TRBD2	TRBJ2-3	TRBV6-4
TGTGCCAGCAGCCGAACGCCACTAGCGGCTGAGCAGTTCTTC	CASSRTPLAAEQFF	once	TRBD2	TRBJ2-1	TRBV7-2
TGTGCCAGCAGTTTTCAGCAGGGGCCCACTGAAGCTTTCTTT	CASSFQQGPTEAFF	few	-	TRBJ1-1	TRBV27
TGTGCCAGCAGTTTACAAACAGGGCAAGAGACCCAGTACTTC	CASSLQTGQETQYF	-	-	TRBJ2-5	TRBV27
TGCGCCAGCAGCTCAACCATAGGGGTCTCTACTAACTATGGCTACACCTTC	CASSSTIGVSTNYGYTF	-	-	TRBJ1-2	TRBV5-1